Shown below are 18 T cell receptor beta chains from a single sample sequenced in a study of blood T cell repertoires in COVID-19. Libraries were prepared by immunoSEQ multiplex PCR; TCRdb keeps only in-frame clonotypes and omits some of them. The sample lists 140,000 to 150,000 clones, approximately 90% occurring once. The sample consisted of peripheral blood. The receptor set was obtained from a human donor in a cohort sampled during active COVID-19.

The V gene is TRBV5-6, the J gene TRBJ1-6; D gene ambiguous. Trimming took off 0 bases at V and 8 bases at J, with 12 bases between the two ends. The CDR3 runs to 15 residues. Germline CDR1 and CDR2: SGHDT and YYEEEE. The CDR3 is CASSLGFQVDSPLHF. CDR3 in DNA: TGTGCCAGCAGCTTGGGTTTTCAGGTTGATTCACCCCTCCACTTT.

The chain employs TRBV9 and TRBJ2-5; 7 bases are shared with TRBD2. CDR1 and CDR2 from the germline V gene are SGDLS and YYNGEE. With V trimmed by 0 bases and J by 2 bases, 4 bases remained unmatched. The CDR3 contains 15 residues. CDR3 DNA sequence: TGTGCCAGCAGCGTAGCGGCTAGCGGACAAGAGACCCAGTACTTC. As protein: CASSVAASGQETQYF.

This clone was observed once. This chain connects TRBV4-3 to TRBJ2-7; 8 nucleotides match TRBD1. Germline V gene data show CDR1 as LGHNA and CDR2 as YSLEER. V dropped 0 bases and J dropped 3; count of bases not matched to a gene: 4. The CDR3 is 15 residues long. In DNA, the CDR3 is TGCGCCAGCAGCCAAGATAACAGGGGGGTCTACGAGCAGTACTTC. Amino acids: CASSQDNRGVYEQYF.

V is TRBV6-1 and J is TRBJ2-1, with a tentative D call TRBD2 (5 bases). The V gene's germline CDR1 is MNHNS and CDR2 SASEGT. V was shortened by 1 base and J by 0 bases, with 7 bases between the two germline ends. The CDR3 is 15 residues long. The CDR3 coding sequence is TGTGCCAGCAGTGAAGGAGGGCCCTCCTACAATGAGCAGTTCTTC. It is translated as CASSEGGPSYNEQFF.

The chain carries TRBV6-5 and TRBJ1-2; perhaps TRBD1 as D (5 bases). Trimming left V 5 bases short and J 0 bases short, with 7 bases between. The CDR3 spans 13 residues. Germline V gene data show CDR1 as MNHEY and CDR2 as SVGAGI. CDR3 residues: CASSTTANYGYTF. The DNA of the CDR3 is TGTGCCAGCAGTACGACAGCTAACTATGGCTACACCTTC.

The gene calls are TRBV4-1 and TRBJ2-1; 15 bases map to TRBD2. The V segment lost 5 bases and the J segment 7 bases; nucleotides outside the gene matches: 6. Germline V CDR1 and CDR2: MGHRA, YSYEKL. This CDR3 is built from 16 residues. In DNA form, the CDR3 reads TGCGCCAGCAGCAGGACCGGGACTAGCGGGGGGAATGAGCAGTTCTTC. This sequence encodes CASSRTGTSGGNEQFF.

The chain combines TRBV3-1 (or the pseudogene TRBV3-2) with TRBJ2-3; TRBD2 matches at 14 bases. Germline values: CDR1 LGHDT, CDR2 YNNKEL (reference sequence). V was pared by 4 bases and J by 12 bases, with 18 bases of the junction left unmatched. The CDR3 consists of 18 residues. CDR3 in amino acids: CASSRGLAGGRPRGAQYF. The CDR3 DNA reads TGTGCCAGCAGCCGCGGACTAGCGGGGGGCCGGCCCAGGGGCGCACAGTATTTT.

The V call is TRBV19, the J call TRBJ1-5; possible D gene TRBD1, 5 bases. This CDR3 spans 15 amino acids. Germline values: CDR1 LNHDA, CDR2 SQIVND (reference sequence). With 1 base removed from V and 3 bases from J, the gap between germline ends came to 10 bases. The CDR3 region has the DNA TGTGCCAGTAGTATAGGGGGAGGGGACAATCAGCCCCAGCATTTT. Translated: CASSIGGGDNQPQHF.

This clone has a handful of counts. The chain has TRBV10-1 and TRBJ1-5; TRBD1 aligns across 10 bases. From germline, CDR1 is WNHNN and CDR2 SYGVQD (reference sequence). There are 13 residues in the CDR3. Trimming cost V 6 bases and J 7 bases; bases outside gene matches: 3. In nucleotides, the CDR3 is TGCGCCAGCAGCGGGGACAGGGGCCAGCCCCAGCATTTT. It encodes CASSGDRGQPQHF.

This chain connects TRBV25-1 to TRBJ2-3, with TRBD2 as a possible D gene (5 bases). The V gene's germline CDR1 is MGHDK and CDR2 SYGVNS. Trimming took 3 bases from V and 8 from J, leaving 21 bases between them. CDR3 length equals 16 residues. The DNA of the CDR3 is TGTGCCAGCAGTGATCCGGAGTTGCTAGTCGGGATTACGCAGTATTTT. Translation: CASSDPELLVGITQYF.

This clone was observed once. CDR3 in DNA: TGTGCCAGCAGCTTAGCTCCAGGGGAAGCTTTCTTT. It yields the protein CASSLAPGEAFF. The genes are TRBV7-6 and TRBJ1-1, with D tentatively TRBD1 (5 bases). The germline V gene encodes CDR1 SGHVS and CDR2 FNYEAQ. With 0 bases removed from V and 8 bases from J, the gap between germline ends came to 7 bases. The CDR3 is made up of 12 amino acids.

V gene TRBV18 combines with J gene TRBJ2-1, with 8 bases fitting TRBD1. Losses at the gene ends were 5 bases for V and 4 bases for J; bases not matched to a gene: 10. The CDR3 loop spans 16 amino acids. The germline CDR1 and CDR2 sequences are KGHSH and LQKENI. The CDR3 protein is CASSSRTGKPYNEQFF. CDR3 in DNA: TGTGCCAGCTCATCACGGACAGGGAAGCCTTACAATGAGCAGTTCTTC.

This chain joins TRBV2 and TRBJ1-1; D unclear. The CDR3 extends over 12 amino acids. The germline gives CDR1 SNHLY, CDR2 FYNNEI. V lost 6 bases and J lost 4, with 9 bases in between. In DNA, the CDR3 is TGTGCCAGCAGACCGGGGAGCACTGAAGCTTTCTTT. Its translation: CASRPGSTEAFF. The full variable domain, completed using reference TRBV2 and TRBJ1-1, is EPEVTQTPSHQVTQMGQEVILRCVPISNHLYFYWYRQILGQKVEFLVSFYNNEISEKSEIFDDQFSVERPDGSNFTLKIRSTKLEDSAMYFCASRPGSTEAFFGQGTRLTVV.

CDR3 loop: CASSQDSYGYTF. The DNA of the CDR3 is TGTGCCAGCAGCCAAGACAGCTATGGCTACACCTTC. V gene TRBV3-1 (or the pseudogene TRBV3-2) combines with J gene TRBJ1-2; D is uncertain. The germline CDR1 and CDR2 sequences are LGHDT and YNNKEL (reference sequence). Trimming took off 0 bases at V and 4 bases at J, with 3 bases between the two ends. This CDR3 region has 12 residues.

This chain connects TRBV6-6 to TRBJ2-7, with 10 nucleotides matching TRBD1. V dropped 2 bases and J dropped 2; count of bases not matched to a gene: 3. Germline CDR1 is MNHNY and CDR2 is SVGAGI (reference sequence). The CDR3 loop spans 15 amino acids. CDR3 in amino acids: CASSYTDRGPYEQYF. DNA for the CDR3: TGTGCCAGCAGTTACACAGACAGGGGGCCCTACGAGCAGTACTTC.

The chain couples TRBV5-6 to TRBJ2-2; TRBD2 matches 9 bases. The CDR3 length is 14 residues. The V gene's germline CDR1 is SGHDT and CDR2 YYEEEE. The V segment lost 3 bases and the J segment 7 bases; nucleotides outside the gene matches: 4. In DNA form, the CDR3 reads TGTGCCAGCAGCTGGGGACTAGCTGTCGGGGAGCTGTTTTTT. Residues: CASSWGLAVGELFF.

The chain is built from TRBV11-3 and TRBJ2-1; 15 nucleotides agree with TRBD2. In germline, CDR1 is SGHNT, CDR2 YENEEA. The trim removed 5 bases at V and 1 base at J, leaving 6 bases unmatched. The CDR3 is made up of 18 amino acids. The CDR3 spells CASSPGLAGGQSYNEQFF. CDR3 sequence (DNA): TGTGCCAGCAGCCCGGGACTAGCGGGGGGACAGTCCTACAATGAGCAGTTCTTC. Using reference TRBV11-3 and TRBJ2-1 for the parts outside the CDR3, the full variable domain is EAGVVQSPRYKIIEKKQPVAFWCNPISGHNTLYWYLQNLGQGPELLIRYENEEAVDDSQLPKDRFSAERLKGVDSTLKIQPAELGDSAVYLCASSPGLAGGQSYNEQFFGPGTRLTVL.

This clone was seen only once. The chain links TRBV29-1 to TRBJ2-1; TRBD2 matches 8 bases. V trimming: 7 bases; J trimming: 3 bases; junction bases outside the gene matches: 14. This CDR3 has 16 residues. Germline V lookup: CDR1 SQVTM, CDR2 ANQGSEA. Here the CDR3 reads CSGLPGRGGFYNEQFF. CDR3 in DNA: TGCAGCGGCCTCCCAGGCCGGGGGGGGTTCTACAATGAGCAGTTCTTC.